Below, 6 T cell receptor beta chains from the same sample are listed, as sequenced in a study of shared clonotypes between healthy human individuals. TCRdb's copy holds only in-frame clones and misses some; the assay was immunoSEQ multiplex PCR. The table records around 2.1 million clones, under 97% of them present only once. Sequencing was carried out using naive CD4+ T cells sorted from blood. Subset of the sample: CD45RA+ positively selected. These receptors were obtained from a man younger than 35 in good health.

This chain connects TRBV5-6 to TRBJ2-3; 8 nucleotides agree with TRBD1. J gave up 2 bases and V 1 base, and 3 bases lay outside the gene matches. The CDR3 is 15 residues long. From germline, CDR1 is SGHDT and CDR2 YYEEEE. The CDR3: CASSLKDRATDTQYF. Written as DNA, the CDR3 is TGTGCCAGCAGCTTGAAGGACAGGGCCACAGATACGCAGTATTTT.

The chain has TRBV15 and TRBJ2-7; 8 bases are a match to TRBD2. CDR1 is LNHNV, CDR2 YYDKDF, per germline (reference sequence). This CDR3 spans 17 amino acids. Trimming at V came to 3 bases and at J to 1 base, leaving 11 bases not matched to a gene. This chain's CDR3 is CATSRTIGSSGSYEQYF. CDR3 DNA: TGTGCCACCAGCAGGACGATTGGGTCTAGCGGGTCCTACGAGCAGTACTTC. Drawing the rest from reference TRBV15 and TRBJ2-7, the complete variable domain is DAMVIQNPRYQVTQFGKPVTLSCSQTLNHNVMYWYQQKSSQAPKLLFHYYDKDFNNEADTPDNFQSRRPNTSFCFLDIRSPGLGDTAMYLCATSRTIGSSGSYEQYFGPGTRLTVT.

Comment on this clone: Other DNA sequences in the sample encode the same CDR3. This chain joins TRBV2 and TRBJ2-7, with D perhaps TRBD1 (6 bases). The V end lost 6 bases, the J end lost 3 bases, and 9 bases lay between the germline ends. CDR1 and CDR2 (germline): SNHLY, FYNNEI. This CDR3 contains 12 residues. CDR3 DNA: TGTGCCAGCAGCGCGACAGGCTACGAGCAGTACTTC. It specifies CASSATGYEQYF. Looking up the rest from reference TRBV2 and TRBJ2-7 gives the full variable domain: EPEVTQTPSHQVTQMGQEVILRCVPISNHLYFYWYRQILGQKVEFLVSFYNNEISEKSEIFDDQFSVERPDGSNFTLKIRSTKLEDSAMYFCASSATGYEQYFGPGTRLTVT.

This clone was picked up one time. This chain joins TRBV6-6 and TRBJ2-5; no firm D call. The CDR3 extends over 12 amino acids. Germline CDR1 MNHNY, CDR2 SVGAGI (reference sequence). V gave up 6 bases and J gave up 1 base, with 6 bases separating them. The DNA for the CDR3 is TGTGCCAGCAGCGGTTTCCAAGAGACCCAGTACTTC. Residues: CASSGFQETQYF.

The chain links TRBV5-1 to TRBJ1-2; D is undetermined. This CDR3 is built from 14 residues. V dropped 5 bases and J dropped 3 bases, with 14 bases sitting between them. The V gene's germline CDR1 is SGHRS and CDR2 YFSETQ. The CDR3: CASRRFGSDYGYTF. As DNA, the CDR3 is TGCGCCAGCAGGAGGTTTGGGTCCGACTATGGCTACACCTTC.

The chain recombines TRBV6-6 with TRBJ2-3; TRBD2 agrees at 12 bases. Germline-derived CDR1 and CDR2 are MNHNY and SVGAGI (reference sequence). The CDR3 sequence is 16 residues long. Trimming took 4 bases from V and 2 from J; bases not matched to a gene: 4. For the CDR3, the DNA is TGTGCCAGCAGTTCCGGACTAGCGGGGTCCACAGATACGCAGTATTTT. This translates into CASSSGLAGSTDTQYF.